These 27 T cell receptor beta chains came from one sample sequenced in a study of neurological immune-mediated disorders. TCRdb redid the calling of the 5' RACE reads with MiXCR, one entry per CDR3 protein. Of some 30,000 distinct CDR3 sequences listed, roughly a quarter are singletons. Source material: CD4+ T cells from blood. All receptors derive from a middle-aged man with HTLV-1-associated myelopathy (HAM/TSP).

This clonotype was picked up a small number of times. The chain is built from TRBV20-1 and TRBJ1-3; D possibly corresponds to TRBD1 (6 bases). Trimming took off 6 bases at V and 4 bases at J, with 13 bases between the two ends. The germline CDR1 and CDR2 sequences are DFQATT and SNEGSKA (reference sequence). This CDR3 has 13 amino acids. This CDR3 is CSARPGAGNTIYF. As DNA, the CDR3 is TGCAGTGCCCGTCCGGGGGCCGGAAACACCATATATTTT.

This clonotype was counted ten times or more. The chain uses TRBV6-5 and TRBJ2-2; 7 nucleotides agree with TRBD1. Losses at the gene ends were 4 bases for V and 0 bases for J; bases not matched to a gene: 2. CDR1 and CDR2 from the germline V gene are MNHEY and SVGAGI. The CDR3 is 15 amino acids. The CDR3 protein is CASSFGTANTGELFF. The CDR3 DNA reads TGTGCCAGCAGTTTCGGGACAGCGAACACCGGGGAGCTGTTTTTT.

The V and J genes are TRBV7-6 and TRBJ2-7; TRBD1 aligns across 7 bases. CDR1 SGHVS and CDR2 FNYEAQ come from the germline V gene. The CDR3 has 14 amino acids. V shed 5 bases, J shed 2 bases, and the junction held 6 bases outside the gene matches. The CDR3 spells CASSPTGQTYEQYF. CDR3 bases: TGTGCCAGCAGCCCGACGGGACAGACCTACGAGCAGTACTTC.

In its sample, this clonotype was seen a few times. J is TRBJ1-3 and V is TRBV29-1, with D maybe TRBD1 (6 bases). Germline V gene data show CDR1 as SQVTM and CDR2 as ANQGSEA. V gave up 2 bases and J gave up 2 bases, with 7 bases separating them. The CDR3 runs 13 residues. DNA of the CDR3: TGCAGCGTTGAAAGGGACACTGGAAACACCATATATTTT. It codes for CSVERDTGNTIYF.

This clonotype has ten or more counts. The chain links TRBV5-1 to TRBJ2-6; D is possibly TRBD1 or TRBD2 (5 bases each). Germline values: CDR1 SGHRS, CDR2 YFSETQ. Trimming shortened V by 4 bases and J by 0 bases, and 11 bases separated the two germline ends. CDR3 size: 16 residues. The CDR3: CASSPGGGSGANVLTF. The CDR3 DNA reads TGCGCCAGCAGCCCTGGTGGGGGCTCTGGGGCCAACGTCCTGACTTTC.

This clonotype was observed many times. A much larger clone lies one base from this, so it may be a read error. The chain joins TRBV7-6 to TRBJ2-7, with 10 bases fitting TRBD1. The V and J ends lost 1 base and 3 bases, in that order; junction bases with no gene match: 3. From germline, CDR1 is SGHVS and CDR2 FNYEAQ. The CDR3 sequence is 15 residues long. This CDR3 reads CASSLGGTGVYEQYF. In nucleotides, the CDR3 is TGTGCCAGCAGCTTAGGCGGGACAGGGGTCTACGAGCAGTACTTC.

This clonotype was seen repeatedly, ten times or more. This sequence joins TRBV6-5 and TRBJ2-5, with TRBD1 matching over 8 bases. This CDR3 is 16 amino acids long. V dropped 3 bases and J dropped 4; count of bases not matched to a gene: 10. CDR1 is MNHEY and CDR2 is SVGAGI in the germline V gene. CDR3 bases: TGTGCCAGCAGTTATCACGGACAGGGACCCACAGAGACCCAGTACTTC. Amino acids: CASSYHGQGPTETQYF.

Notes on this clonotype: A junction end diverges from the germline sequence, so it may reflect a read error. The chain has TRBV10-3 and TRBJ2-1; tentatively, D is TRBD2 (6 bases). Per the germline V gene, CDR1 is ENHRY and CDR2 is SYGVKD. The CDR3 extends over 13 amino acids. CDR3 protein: CAISECGNNKQFF. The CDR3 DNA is TGTGCCATCAGTGAATGCGGGAACAATAAGCAGTTCTTC.

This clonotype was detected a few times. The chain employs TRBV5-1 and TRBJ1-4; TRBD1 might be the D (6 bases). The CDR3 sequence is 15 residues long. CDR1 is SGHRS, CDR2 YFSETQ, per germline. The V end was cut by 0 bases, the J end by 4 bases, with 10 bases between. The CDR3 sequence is CASSLGQVNNEKLFF. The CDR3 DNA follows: TGCGCCAGCAGCTTGGGACAGGTCAATAATGAAAAACTGTTTTTT.

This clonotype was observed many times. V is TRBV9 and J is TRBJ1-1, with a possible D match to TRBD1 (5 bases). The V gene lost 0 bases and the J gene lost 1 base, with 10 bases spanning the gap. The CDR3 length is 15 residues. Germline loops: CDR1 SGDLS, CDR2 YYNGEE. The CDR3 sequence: CASSVGGPRNTEAFF. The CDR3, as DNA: TGTGCCAGCAGCGTAGGGGGCCCCCGGAACACTGAAGCTTTCTTT.

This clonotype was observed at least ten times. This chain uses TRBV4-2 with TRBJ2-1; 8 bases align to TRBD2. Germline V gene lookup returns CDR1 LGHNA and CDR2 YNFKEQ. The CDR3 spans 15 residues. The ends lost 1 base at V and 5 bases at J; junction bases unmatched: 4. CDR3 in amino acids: CASSQGGRGDNEQFF. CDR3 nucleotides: TGTGCCAGCAGCCAAGGAGGGCGGGGGGACAATGAGCAGTTCTTC.

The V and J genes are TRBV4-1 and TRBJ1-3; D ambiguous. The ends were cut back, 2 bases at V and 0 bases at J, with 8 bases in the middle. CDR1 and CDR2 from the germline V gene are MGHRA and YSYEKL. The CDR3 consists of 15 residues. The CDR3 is CASSQIRSSGNTIYF. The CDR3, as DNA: TGCGCCAGCAGCCAAATACGGAGCTCTGGAAACACCATATATTTT.

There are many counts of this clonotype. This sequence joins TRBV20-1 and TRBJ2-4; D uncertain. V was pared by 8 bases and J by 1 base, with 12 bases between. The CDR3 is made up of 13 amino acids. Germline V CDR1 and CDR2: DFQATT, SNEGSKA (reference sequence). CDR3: CSSLVGAKNIQYF. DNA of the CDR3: TGCAGTTCTTTGGTTGGGGCCAAAAACATTCAGTACTTC.

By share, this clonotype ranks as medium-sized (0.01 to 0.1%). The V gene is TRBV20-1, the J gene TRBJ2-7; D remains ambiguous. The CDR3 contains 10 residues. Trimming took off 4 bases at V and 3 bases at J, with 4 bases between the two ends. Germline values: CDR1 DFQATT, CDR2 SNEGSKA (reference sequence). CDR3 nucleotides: TGCAGTGCTAACTACTACGAGCAGTACTTC. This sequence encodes CSANYYEQYF.

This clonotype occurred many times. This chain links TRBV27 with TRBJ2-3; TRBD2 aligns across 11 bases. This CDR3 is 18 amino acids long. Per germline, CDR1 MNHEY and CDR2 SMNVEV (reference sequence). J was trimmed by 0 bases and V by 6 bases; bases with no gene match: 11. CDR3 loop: CASRTGTSGYSSTDTQYF. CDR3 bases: TGTGCCAGCAGGACCGGGACTAGCGGATATTCTAGCACAGATACGCAGTATTTT.

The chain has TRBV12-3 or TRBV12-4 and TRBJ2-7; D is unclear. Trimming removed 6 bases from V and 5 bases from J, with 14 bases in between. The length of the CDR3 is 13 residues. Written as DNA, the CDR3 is TGTGCCAGCAGCACTCCTTTCAGGAACGAGCAGTACTTC. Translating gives CASSTPFRNEQYF.

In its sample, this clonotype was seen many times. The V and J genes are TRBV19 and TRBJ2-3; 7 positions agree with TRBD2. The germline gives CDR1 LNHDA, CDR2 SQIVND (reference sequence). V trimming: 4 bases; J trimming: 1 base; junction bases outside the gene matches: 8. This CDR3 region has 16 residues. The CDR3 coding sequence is TGTGCCAGTAGTACTCCGAGACTAGCTGGCACAGATACGCAGTATTTT. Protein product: CASSTPRLAGTDTQYF.

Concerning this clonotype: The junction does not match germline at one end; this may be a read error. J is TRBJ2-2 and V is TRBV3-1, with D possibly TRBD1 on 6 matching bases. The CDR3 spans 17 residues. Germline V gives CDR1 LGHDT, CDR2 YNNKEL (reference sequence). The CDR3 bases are TGTGCCAGTAGCCAAGCAGTGGGACATGGATACACCGGGGAGCTGTTTTTT. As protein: CASSQAVGHGYTGELFF.

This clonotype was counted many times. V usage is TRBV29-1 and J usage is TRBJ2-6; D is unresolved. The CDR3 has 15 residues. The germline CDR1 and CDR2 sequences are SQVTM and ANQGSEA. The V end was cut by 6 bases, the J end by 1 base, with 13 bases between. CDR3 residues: CSVIGLSSGANVLTF. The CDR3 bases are TGCAGCGTCATAGGGCTAAGTTCTGGGGCCAACGTCCTGACTTTC.

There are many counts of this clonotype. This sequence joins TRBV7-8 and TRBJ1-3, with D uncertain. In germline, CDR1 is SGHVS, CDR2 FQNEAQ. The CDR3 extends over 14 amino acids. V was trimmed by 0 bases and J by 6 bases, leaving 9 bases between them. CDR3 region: CASSLAAGQNTIYF. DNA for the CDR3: TGTGCCAGCAGCTTAGCGGCAGGCCAAAACACCATATATTTT.

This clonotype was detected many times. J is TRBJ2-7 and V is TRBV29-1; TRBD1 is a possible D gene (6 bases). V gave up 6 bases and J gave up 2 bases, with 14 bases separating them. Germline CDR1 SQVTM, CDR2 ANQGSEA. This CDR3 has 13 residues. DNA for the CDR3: TGCAGCGTAAGGACAGCCGGGCCCTACGAGCAGTACTTC. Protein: CSVRTAGPYEQYF.

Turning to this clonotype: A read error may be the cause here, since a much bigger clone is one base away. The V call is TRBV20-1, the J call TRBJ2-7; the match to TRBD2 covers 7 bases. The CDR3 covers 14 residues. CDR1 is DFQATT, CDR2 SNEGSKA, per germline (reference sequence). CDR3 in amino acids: CSASESSGEYEKYF. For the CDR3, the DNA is TGCAGTGCTAGTGAGTCTAGCGGAGAGTACGAGAAGTACTTC.

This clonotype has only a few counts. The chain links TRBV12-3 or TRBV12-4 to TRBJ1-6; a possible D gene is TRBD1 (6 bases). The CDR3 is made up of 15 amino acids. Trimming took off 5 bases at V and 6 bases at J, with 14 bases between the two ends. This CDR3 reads CASSPSGGANSPLHF. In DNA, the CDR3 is TGTGCCAGCAGTCCCTCGGGGGGGGCTAATTCACCCCTCCACTTT.

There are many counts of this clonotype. The CDR3 here is CASRTGTGVNNEQFF. CDR3 nucleotide sequence: TGCGCCAGCAGAACCGGGACAGGGGTAAACAATGAGCAGTTCTTC. The chain recombines TRBV5-1 with TRBJ2-1, with 10 bases lining up with TRBD1. V lost 5 bases and J lost 5; bases outside the gene matches: 7. Germline CDR1 reads SGHRS; CDR2 reads YFSETQ. This CDR3 is built from 15 residues. Full variable domain (outside the CDR3, taken from reference TRBV5-1 and TRBJ2-1): KAGVTQTPRYLIKTRGQQVTLSCSPISGHRSVSWYQQTPGQGLQFLFEYFSETQRNKGNFPGRFSGRQFSNSRSEMNVSTLELGDSALYLCASRTGTGVNNEQFFGPGTRLTVL.

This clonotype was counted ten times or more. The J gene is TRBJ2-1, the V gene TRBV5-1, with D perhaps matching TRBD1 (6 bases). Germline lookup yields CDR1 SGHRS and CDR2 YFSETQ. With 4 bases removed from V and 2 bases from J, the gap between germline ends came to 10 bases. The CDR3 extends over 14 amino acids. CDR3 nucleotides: TGCGCCAGCAGCGAAGGACAGACCTACAATGAGCAGTTCTTC. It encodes CASSEGQTYNEQFF.

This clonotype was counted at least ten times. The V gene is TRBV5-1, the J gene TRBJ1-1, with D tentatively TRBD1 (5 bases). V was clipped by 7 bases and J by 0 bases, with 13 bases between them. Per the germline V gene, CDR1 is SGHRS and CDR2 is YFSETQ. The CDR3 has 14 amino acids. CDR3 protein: CASETGTLNTEAFF. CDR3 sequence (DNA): TGCGCCAGCGAAACCGGGACGCTGAACACTGAAGCTTTCTTT.

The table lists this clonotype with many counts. The CDR3 coding sequence is TGTGCCAGCAGCTTACCTTTTGGGAGGGGGGAGGACACTGAAGCTTTCTTT. Translating it yields CASSLPFGRGEDTEAFF. The chain recombines TRBV7-2 with TRBJ1-1; D possibly corresponds to TRBD1 (6 bases). V was cut by 2 bases and J by 3 bases, with 19 bases left in between. CDR1 and CDR2 from the germline V gene are SGHTA and FQGNSA. CDR3 size: 17 residues.